The T cell receptor beta chain described here comes from a study of a mutant IDH1 vaccine in newly diagnosed glioma. Whole-study context: Patients under treatment included approximately 62% males and about 40% females and had a mean age of approximately 40 years.

Clones were read by immunoSEQ multiplex PCR, and TCRdb kept only the in-frame ones, dropping some. The table has under 70,000 clones, about 80% seen once. This clone was found a few times. Its antigen is unknown. CDR1 MNHEY and CDR2 SMNVEV come from the germline V gene (reference sequence). After removal of 6 bases from V and 5 bases from J, the junction contained 4 bases not matched to a gene. The CDR3 sequence is 13 residues long. Noted time point: week 23, last vaccination. It was 300 ug of mutant IDH1 20-mer peptide that made up each vaccine dose, given with topical imiquimod. Each tumor in the donors was a new WHO grade 3 or 4 astrocytoma, IDH1-mutant and ATRX-lost.

The TCR was taken from a man between 18 and 35 years old with glioma. The chain combines TRBV27 with TRBJ1-1; 9 nucleotides align to TRBD1. The sample here was PBMCs, taken from a glioma patient whose treatment included an IDH1 peptide vaccine. CDR3 amino acids: CASSTGGWTEAFF. Here the CDR3 DNA reads TGTGCCAGCAGCACAGGGGGCTGGACTGAAGCTTTCTTT.